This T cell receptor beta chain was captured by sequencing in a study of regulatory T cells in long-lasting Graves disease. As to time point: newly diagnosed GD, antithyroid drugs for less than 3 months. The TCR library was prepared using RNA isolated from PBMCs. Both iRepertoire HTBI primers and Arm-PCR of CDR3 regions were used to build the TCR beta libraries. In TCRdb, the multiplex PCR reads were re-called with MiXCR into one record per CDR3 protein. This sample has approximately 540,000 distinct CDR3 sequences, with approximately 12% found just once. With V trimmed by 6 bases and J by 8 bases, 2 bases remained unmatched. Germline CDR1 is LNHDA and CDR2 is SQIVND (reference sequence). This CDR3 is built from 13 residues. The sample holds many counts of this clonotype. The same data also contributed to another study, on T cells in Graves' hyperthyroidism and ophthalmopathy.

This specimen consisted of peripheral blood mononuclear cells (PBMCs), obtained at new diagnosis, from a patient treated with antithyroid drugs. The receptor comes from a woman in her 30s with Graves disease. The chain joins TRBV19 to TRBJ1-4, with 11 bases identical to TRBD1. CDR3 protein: CASSRDRGEKLFF. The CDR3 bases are TGTGCCAGTAGCAGGGACAGGGGGGAAAAACTGTTTTTT.